This passage covers 27 T cell receptor beta chains from one sample sequenced in a study of cytomegalovirus exposure and HLA in healthy donors. Only in-frame clones appear in the TCRdb table, and some are missing; sequencing was by immunoSEQ multiplex PCR. This sample has fewer than 90,000 clones; less than 90% occur once, and the top ten carry 9.5% to 13%. The sequenced sample consisted of PBMCs. These receptors were taken from a young woman in good health and CMV-seropositive.

On this clone: The junction differs from germline at one of its ends, possibly a read error. CDR3 amino acids: CASSLMWQRAF. The CDR3 DNA follows: TGTGCCAGCAGTTTAATGTGGCAGCGAGCGTTC. The V gene is TRBV28, the J gene TRBJ1-2; D is unresolved. Germline loops: CDR1 MDHEN, CDR2 SYDVKM. CDR3 length: 11 residues.

A few counts support this clone. This chain joins TRBV7-2 and TRBJ2-1; 12 positions match TRBD2. The CDR3 has 17 amino acids. V was pared by 5 bases and J by 6 bases, with 11 bases of the junction left unmatched. Germline lookup yields CDR1 SGHTA and CDR2 FQGNSA. The CDR3 bases are TGTGCCAGCAGCCCCGCTAGCGGGGGGGTTTCGGTCAATGAGCAGTTCTTC. Translated, it gives CASSPASGGVSVNEQFF.

The chain carries TRBV7-2 and TRBJ2-1, with D possibly matching TRBD2 (7 bases). Looked up from germline, CDR1 is SGHTA and CDR2 is FQGNSA. V shed 8 bases and J shed 8 bases, with 13 bases lying between them. The CDR3 loop spans 12 amino acids. The CDR3 region is CASARGGYEQFF. CDR3 in DNA: TGTGCCAGCGCGAGGGGGGGTTATGAGCAGTTCTTC.

V usage is TRBV2 and J usage is TRBJ2-5; a possible D gene is TRBD2 (5 bases). Deletions cut 3 bases from V and 5 bases from J, with 19 bases between. The germline V gene has CDR1 SNHLY and CDR2 FYNNEI. The CDR3 is 16 amino acids. The DNA for the CDR3 is TGTGCCAGCAGTGAGGGAAACCCTAGCTTTCCCGAGACCCAGTACTTC. Residues: CASSEGNPSFPETQYF.

This chain joins TRBV9 and TRBJ2-2, with 8 bases aligning to TRBD2. Germline V CDR1 and CDR2: SGDLS, YYNGEE. Unmatched junction bases numbered 5, after V lost 3 bases and J lost 1 base. The CDR3 runs to 16 residues. CDR3 amino acids: CASSAGLAQNTGELFF. The CDR3 coding sequence is TGTGCCAGCAGCGCCGGACTAGCCCAGAACACCGGGGAGCTGTTTTTT.

The rearrangement uses TRBV15 and TRBJ1-4; D is perhaps TRBD1 (5 bases). The CDR3 has 15 residues. Per the germline V gene, CDR1 is LNHNV and CDR2 is YYDKDF (reference sequence). Trimming removed 0 bases at V and 8 bases at J, with 13 bases between. CDR3 sequence reads: CATSRDLVGAEKLFF. CDR3 in DNA: TGTGCCACCAGCAGAGATCTTGTAGGGGCCGAAAAACTGTTTTTT.

The gene calls are TRBV27 and TRBJ1-2; D unresolved. Trimming cost V 5 bases and J 8 bases, with 21 bases left between them. Germline CDR1 reads MNHEY; CDR2 reads SMNVEV (reference sequence). The CDR3 runs to 15 residues. The CDR3 DNA is TGTGCCAGCAGTGCTTTCCAAGGCGGCGTTATAGGCTACACCTTC. Its translation is CASSAFQGGVIGYTF.

The chain employs TRBV6-5 and TRBJ2-7; maybe TRBD1 (5 bases). CDR3 length: 15 amino acids. Germline lookup yields CDR1 MNHEY and CDR2 SVGAGI. V was cut by 0 bases and J by 2 bases, with 11 bases left in between. CDR3 nucleotide sequence: TGTGCCAGCAGTTACTCGAGGACACCGACCTACGAGCAGTACTTC. It is translated as CASSYSRTPTYEQYF.

The rearrangement uses TRBV18 and TRBJ2-7; possible D gene TRBD1, 6 bases. V shed 2 bases and J shed 0 bases, with 11 bases lying between them. The CDR3 contains 15 residues. CDR1 and CDR2 from the germline V gene are KGHSH and LQKENI. Written as DNA, the CDR3 is TGTGCCAGCTCACCAGTGGGGGACACCTCCTACGAGCAGTACTTC. Its protein is CASSPVGDTSYEQYF.

The rearrangement uses TRBV6-5 and TRBJ1-2; 10 bases fit TRBD1. The CDR3 is made up of 13 amino acids. V dropped 8 bases and J dropped 4; count of bases not matched to a gene: 4. Germline assignment: CDR1 MNHEY and CDR2 SVGAGI. The chain's CDR3 is CASGRDRGYGYTF. The CDR3, as DNA: TGTGCCAGCGGTCGGGACAGGGGCTATGGCTACACCTTC.

V and J are TRBV28 and TRBJ2-4, with D possibly matching TRBD1 (5 bases). V lost 3 bases and J 4 bases, leaving 7 bases between the germline ends. There are 13 residues in the CDR3. Per germline, CDR1 MDHEN and CDR2 SYDVKM. CDR3 sequence reads: CASSFPGKNIQYF. CDR3 nucleotide sequence: TGTGCCAGCAGTTTTCCAGGGAAAAACATTCAGTACTTC. Supplemented by reference TRBV28 and TRBJ2-4, the full variable domain reads DVKVTQSSRYLVKRTGEKVFLECVQDMDHENMFWYRQDPGLGLRLIYFSYDVKMKEKGDIPEGYSVSREKKERFSLILESASTNQTSMYLCASSFPGKNIQYFGAGTRLSVL.

This clone came up once. CDR3 DNA: TGCGCCAGCAGCCAAGGTGGGGGGTACGAGCAGTACTTC. Translation gives CASSQGGGYEQYF. The chain links TRBV4-1 to TRBJ2-5; maybe TRBD2 (6 bases). Matching the DNA end better, TRBJ2-7 makes the J call doubtful. This CDR3 is 13 amino acids long. Looked up from germline, CDR1 is MGHRA and CDR2 is YSYEKL.

The rearrangement uses TRBV6-9 and TRBJ2-3; 9 positions agree with TRBD2. V lost 1 base and J lost 4; bases outside the gene matches: 6. This CDR3 comprises 16 residues. CDR1 is MNHGY, CDR2 SVAAGI, per germline. This chain's CDR3 is CASSYFLAGSPDTQYF. The CDR3 nucleotides read TGTGCCAGCAGTTATTTCCTAGCGGGGTCCCCAGATACGCAGTATTTT.

The chain recombines TRBV19 with TRBJ2-7; D might be TRBD1 (5 bases). The CDR3 is 16 amino acids. Germline V gene sequence: CDR1 LNHDA, CDR2 SQIVND (reference sequence). V dropped 5 bases and J dropped 3 bases, with 20 bases sitting between them. The CDR3, as DNA: TGTGCCAGTAGTCGCCACCAGTCGGCAGACAGCTACGAGCAGTACTTC. Translation: CASSRHQSADSYEQYF.

The rearrangement uses TRBV28 and TRBJ2-2; D might be TRBD1 (6 bases). The CDR3 loop spans 13 amino acids. V was pared by 3 bases and J by 8 bases, with 10 bases between. Germline CDR1 is MDHEN and CDR2 is SYDVKM. The CDR3 loop is CASSFHGQGELFF. The CDR3 DNA is TGTGCCAGCAGTTTCCATGGACAGGGGGAGCTGTTTTTT.

This chain uses TRBV4-3 with TRBJ1-6; D is unclear. CDR1 and CDR2 from the germline V gene are LGHNA and YSLEER. The V end was cut by 0 bases, the J end by 10 bases, with 13 bases between. The CDR3 is made up of 15 amino acids. The CDR3 protein is CASSQETGLRSPLHF. The CDR3 DNA reads as TGCGCCAGCAGCCAAGAAACCGGGTTGAGATCACCCCTCCACTTT.

The rearrangement links TRBV7-2 to TRBJ2-5; 7 bases line up with TRBD1. The CDR3 loop spans 15 amino acids. With V trimmed by 6 bases and J by 5 bases, 12 bases remained unmatched. CDR1 and CDR2 from the germline V gene are SGHTA and FQGNSA. The CDR3 here is CASSRNDREWETQYF. CDR3 bases: TGTGCCAGCAGTCGCAACGACAGGGAGTGGGAGACCCAGTACTTC.

For the CDR3, the DNA is TGTGCCAGCGGAGGAGGGAGCGGCTATGGCTACACCTTC. Encoded protein: CASGGGSGYGYTF. The rearrangement joins TRBV6-1 to TRBJ1-2; D unresolved. This CDR3 has 13 residues. The germline gives CDR1 MNHNS, CDR2 SASEGT. V lost 8 bases, J lost 4 bases, and 14 bases lay in between.

The rearrangement uses TRBV4-2 and TRBJ2-2, with TRBD1 matching 7 bases. This CDR3 is built from 18 residues. Germline V gives CDR1 LGHNA, CDR2 YNFKEQ. The J segment lost 4 bases and the V segment lost 3 bases, leaving 14 bases of the junction unmatched. CDR3 amino acids: CASSQQTGLGAFTGELFF. CDR3 in DNA: TGTGCCAGCAGCCAGCAGACAGGGCTGGGGGCGTTCACCGGGGAGCTGTTTTTT.

This chain connects TRBV4-2 to TRBJ2-5; 8 bases agree with TRBD2. The germline CDR1 and CDR2 sequences are LGHNA and YNFKEQ. J was trimmed by 4 bases and V by 4 bases; bases with no gene match: 8. The CDR3 sequence is 15 residues long. The CDR3 DNA follows: TGTGCCAGCAGCCGAAGGGGACTAGTCCCAGAGACCCAGTACTTC. This codes for CASSRRGLVPETQYF.

This sequence joins TRBV5-6 and TRBJ2-7; D gene uncertain. Trimming left V 0 bases short and J 3 bases short, with 7 bases between. Germline CDR1 reads SGHDT; CDR2 reads YYEEEE. The CDR3 length is 13 residues. The CDR3 is CASSLASRYEQYF. As DNA, the CDR3 is TGTGCCAGCAGCTTGGCTTCCCGCTACGAGCAGTACTTC.

The genes are TRBV29-1 and TRBJ1-1; D unresolved. The CDR3 is 15 amino acids. Trimming took 7 bases from V and 0 from J, leaving 18 bases between them. Germline V gene data show CDR1 as SQVTM and CDR2 as ANQGSEA. CDR3 DNA: TGCAGCGGCCTACTAAGCCCCTCTATGAACACTGAAGCTTTCTTT. This encodes CSGLLSPSMNTEAFF.

This clone was recorded once. The rearrangement joins TRBV13 to TRBJ2-5; the D is unclear. V lost 0 bases to trimming and J lost 4 bases, with 6 bases between them. Germline V lookup: CDR1 PRHDT, CDR2 FYEKMQ (reference sequence). This CDR3 is 13 amino acids long. CDR3 in DNA: TGTGCCAGCAGCTTAGGCCTAGGAGAGACCCAGTACTTC. This sequence encodes CASSLGLGETQYF.

The V gene is TRBV27, the J gene TRBJ1-3; D not resolved. Germline CDR1 and CDR2: MNHEY and SMNVEV (reference sequence). Between the trimmed V and J ends, which lost 6 bases and 4 bases, there was a span of 4 bases. The CDR3 length is 11 residues. This CDR3 reads CASSGGNTIYF. The CDR3, as DNA: TGTGCCAGCAGCGGGGGAAACACCATATATTTT.

This clone was counted once. V usage is TRBV9 and J usage is TRBJ2-1, with 8 nucleotides matching TRBD2. The V gene's germline CDR1 is SGDLS and CDR2 YYNGEE. The trim removed 0 bases at V and 4 bases at J, leaving 12 bases unmatched. CDR3 length equals 18 residues. Written as DNA, the CDR3 is TGTGCCAGCAGCGTAGGCGGGGTCGGGGGGGCTGGTTACAATGAGCAGTTCTTC. This sequence encodes CASSVGGVGGAGYNEQFF.

The V and J genes are TRBV5-1 and TRBJ2-3; D is possibly TRBD2 (6 bases). The CDR3 loop spans 12 amino acids. V gave up 5 bases and J gave up 5 bases, with 9 bases separating them. Germline V CDR1 and CDR2: SGHRS, YFSETQ. In DNA, the CDR3 is TGCGCCAGCAGAACCGGGAGAGATACGCAGTATTTT. Translating gives CASRTGRDTQYF.

This clone was picked up one time. The chain is built from TRBV21-1 and TRBJ1-5; the table's D call TRBD1 went unverified against the DNA. TRBV21-1 is described as a pseudogene. The CDR3 spans 15 residues. This CDR3 is CASSKAGTGNQPQHF. CDR3 DNA: TGTGCCAGCTCCAAGGCAGGGACAGGCAATCAGCCCCAGCATTTT.